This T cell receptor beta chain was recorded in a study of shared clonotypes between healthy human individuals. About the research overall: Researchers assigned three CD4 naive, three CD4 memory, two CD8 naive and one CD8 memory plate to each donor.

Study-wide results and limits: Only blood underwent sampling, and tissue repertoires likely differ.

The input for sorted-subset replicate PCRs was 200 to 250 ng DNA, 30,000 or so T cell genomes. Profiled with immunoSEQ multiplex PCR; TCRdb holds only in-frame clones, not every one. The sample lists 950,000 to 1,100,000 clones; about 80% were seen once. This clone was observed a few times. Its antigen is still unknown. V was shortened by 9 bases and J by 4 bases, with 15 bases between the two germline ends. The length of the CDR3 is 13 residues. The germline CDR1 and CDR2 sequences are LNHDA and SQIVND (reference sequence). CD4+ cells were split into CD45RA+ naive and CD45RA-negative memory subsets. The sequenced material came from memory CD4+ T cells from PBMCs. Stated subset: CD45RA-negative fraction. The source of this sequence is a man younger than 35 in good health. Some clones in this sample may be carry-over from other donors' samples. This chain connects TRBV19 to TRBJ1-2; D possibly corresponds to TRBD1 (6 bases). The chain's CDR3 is CASHGQPGYGYTF. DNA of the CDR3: TGTGCCAGCCATGGACAGCCGGGCTATGGCTACACCTTC.